This is a list of T cell receptor beta chains from one sample in a study of OX40 agonist ivuxolimab in advanced cancers. TCRdb keeps only in-frame clones here, not all; method: immunoSEQ multiplex PCR. The data show roughly 61,000 clones, with around 88% seen just once and approximately 0.76% held by the top ten. This sample comprised CD4+ or CD8+ T cells sorted from blood, obtained in a trial of the OX40 agonist ivuxolimab. The receptor source for this set is an adult with an advanced solid tumor such as melanoma, head and neck, liver or kidney cancer. CDR3s include the opening cysteine and the closing phenylalanine or tryptophan. Each record gives: D gene, clone size, J gene, CDR3 length, V gene, CDR3 DNA, CDR3 protein. The D gene is left open where the match is weak. Size tells how often a clone was seen (once, few, many) or the class of an expanded clone, and some rows leave it out.

>.|.|TRBJ1-2|11|TRBV28
TGTGCCAGCTTAAGAGACTATGGCTACACCTTC
CASLRDYGYTF
>TRBD2|.|TRBJ2-1|15|TRBV10-3
TGCGCCAGTCACCCGGGACTAGCGGGAGGAAATGAGCAGTTCTTC
CASHPGLAGGNEQFF
>.|.|TRBJ2-3|13|TRBV19
TGTGCCAGTAGTGTCGGCAGCACAGATACGCAGTATTTT
CASSVGSTDTQYF
>.|.|TRBJ2-7|12|TRBV6-6
TGTGCCAGCAAACGGGGGGCTAGCGAGCAGTACTTC
CASKRGASEQYF
>.|.|TRBJ2-3|16|TRBV5-1
TGCGCCAGCAGCTTTGGGGGGTCTACTAGCACAGATACGCAGTATTTT
CASSFGGSTSTDTQYF
>TRBD1|.|TRBJ1-4|16|TRBV4-1
TGCGCCAGCAGCCAAACAGGGGATGCAACTAATGAAAAACTGTTTTTT
CASSQTGDATNEKLFF
>.|once|TRBJ2-2|17|TRBV7-6
TGTGCCAGCAGCCCGACTAGGACGAAGAGGAACACCGGGGAGCTGTTTTTT
CASSPTRTKRNTGELFF
>.|.|TRBJ2-3|16|TRBV5-4
TGTGCCAGCAGCTGGGGAGGTACTAAAAACACAGATACGCAGTATTTT
CASSWGGTKNTDTQYF
>.|.|TRBJ2-3|13|TRBV11-2
TGTGCCAGCAGCTTAGTTCTCACAGATACGCAGTATTTT
CASSLVLTDTQYF
>.|.|TRBJ1-1|14|TRBV18
TGTGCCAGCTCACCGGTTCCCGGACTCCAAGGGGCTTTCTTT
CASSPVPGLQGAFF
>.|.|TRBJ2-5|12|TRBV2
TGTGCCAGCATCGAGGCGGGAGAGACCCAGTACTTC
CASIEAGETQYF
>.|.|TRBJ2-7|11|TRBV11-3
TGTGCCAGCAGCTCAGGATTCGAGCAGTACTTC
CASSSGFEQYF
>.|.|TRBJ1-2|12|TRBV30
TGTGCCTGGAGTAGAAGGACCTATGGCTACACCTTC
CAWSRRTYGYTF
>.|.|TRBJ2-6|17|TRBV5-1
TGCGCCAGCAGCTTGGGTGCAGGTCTCTCTGGGGCCAACGTCCTGACTTTC
CASSLGAGLSGANVLTF
>TRBD2|.|TRBJ2-1|15|TRBV11-1
TGTGCCAGCAGCCTGGACCTAGCGGGAAACAATGAGCAGTTCTTC
CASSLDLAGNNEQFF
>.|few|TRBJ2-7|12|TRBV14
TGTGCCAGCAGCCAAATGGGATACGAGCAGTACTTC
CASSQMGYEQYF
>TRBD2|.|TRBJ2-1|15|TRBV7-9
TGTGCCAGCAGCTCCCCGGGGGGGACCTACAATGAGCAGTTCTTC
CASSSPGGTYNEQFF
>TRBD1|.|TRBJ2-7|15|TRBV6-5
TGTGCCAGCAGTTACCGGGACAGGGGGACCTACGAGCAGTACTTC
CASSYRDRGTYEQYF
>.|.|TRBJ2-2|14|TRBV6-1
TGTGCCAGCAGTGAGGGTCAGAACACCGGGGAGCTGTTTTTT
CASSEGQNTGELFF
>.|.|TRBJ1-5|15|TRBV6-6
TGTGCCAGCAGTTACTCCCCGGCAGGTCATCAGCCCCAGCATTTT
CASSYSPAGHQPQHF
>.|.|TRBJ2-3|14|TRBV7-9
TGTGCCAGCAGCCGGGACGGGAGCACAGATACGCAGTATTTT
CASSRDGSTDTQYF
>TRBD1|once|TRBJ1-5|17|TRBV16
TGTGCCAGCAGCCAAGGAATAGGGGGCTTACGAAATCAGCCCCAGCATTTT
CASSQGIGGLRNQPQHF